What follows are 22 T cell receptor beta chains derived from one specimen sequenced in a study of identifying expanded T cells in peripheral blood. TCRdb keeps only in-frame clones here, not all; method: immunoSEQ multiplex PCR. The table has about 100,000 clones, more than 70% seen once. Sequencing input: blood. These receptors came from a person aged 18 to 75 in good health.

V usage is TRBV18 and J usage is TRBJ2-3, with 10 nucleotides matching TRBD2. V was pared by 3 bases and J by 7 bases, with 7 bases of the junction left unmatched. CDR3 length: 15 amino acids. CDR1 and CDR2 (germline): KGHSH, LQKENI. The CDR3 is CASSPVAGGGNTQYF. The CDR3 DNA reads as TGTGCCAGCTCACCCGTAGCGGGGGGCGGGAATACGCAGTATTTT.

The chain combines TRBV29-1 with TRBJ2-1; 8 bases fit TRBD1. Germline trimming cut 3 bases from V and 5 bases from J; bases unmatched to any gene: 6. Germline CDR1 is SQVTM and CDR2 is ANQGSEA. The CDR3 extends over 14 amino acids. CDR3 coding DNA: TGCAGCGTTGAGGGGACAGGTCAAGACAATGAGCAGTTCTTC. It translates to CSVEGTGQDNEQFF.

This clone was counted once. This rearrangement joins TRBV4-1 to TRBJ2-4; the D call may be TRBD1 or TRBD2 (5 bases each). Germline V CDR1 and CDR2: MGHRA, YSYEKL. The CDR3 is 14 residues long. Trimming removed 6 bases at V and 7 bases at J, with 16 bases between. The CDR3 nucleotides are TGCGCCAGCAGGCTGGACTGGGGCTCGAACATTCAGTACTTC. It translates to CASRLDWGSNIQYF.

V and J are TRBV4-1 and TRBJ2-3, with 7 bases fitting TRBD2. This CDR3 spans 12 amino acids. V lost 0 bases, J lost 9 bases, and 0 bases stayed unmatched. Germline CDR1 MGHRA, CDR2 YSYEKL. CDR3 in amino acids: CASSQDSGTQYF. The CDR3 DNA follows: TGCGCCAGCAGCCAAGATAGCGGGACGCAGTATTTT.

With respect to this clone: Germline is not matched at one junction end, which may reflect a read error. This chain links TRBV18 with TRBJ2-2, with no clear D. The CDR3 has 14 amino acids. The V gene's germline CDR1 is KGHSH and CDR2 LQKENI. The CDR3 spells CASSRYAKTGELFF. CDR3 sequence (DNA): TGTGCCAGCTCACGGTACGCGAAAACCGGGGAGCTGTTTTTT.

V is TRBV9 and J is TRBJ2-3; no clear D. Trimming pared 1 base from V and 1 base from J, leaving 7 bases between. Germline CDR1 reads SGDLS; CDR2 reads YYNGEE. The CDR3 contains 14 residues. The CDR3 DNA is TGTGCCAGCAGCGTACTTTGGGGCACAGATACGCAGTATTTT. Protein product: CASSVLWGTDTQYF.

The V gene is TRBV7-6, the J gene TRBJ2-3; 10 bases are shared with TRBD2. The CDR3 length is 19 residues. V trimming: 0 bases; J trimming: 5 bases; junction bases outside the gene matches: 14. CDR1 SGHVS and CDR2 FNYEAQ come from the germline V gene. The CDR3 region is CASSLAPLLAGLSQDTQYF. The CDR3 nucleotides are TGTGCCAGCAGCTTAGCCCCTCTACTAGCGGGACTGTCGCAAGATACGCAGTATTTT.

V usage is TRBV5-1 and J usage is TRBJ2-5, with 8 bases matching TRBD2. J lost 1 base, V lost 2 bases, and 4 bases had no gene match. This CDR3 contains 15 residues. Germline loops: CDR1 SGHRS, CDR2 YFSETQ. The CDR3 sequence: CASSFGTRGQETQYF. The CDR3 DNA reads as TGCGCCAGCAGCTTCGGGACTAGGGGCCAAGAGACCCAGTACTTC.

This sequence joins TRBV5-6 and TRBJ2-3; D possibly corresponds to TRBD2 (7 bases). The V and J ends lost 3 bases and 0 bases respectively, with 17 bases between them. The CDR3 contains 17 residues. Germline V gene lookup returns CDR1 SGHDT and CDR2 YYEEEE. The CDR3 nucleotides read TGTGCCAGCAGCTCCCGAGGGAGGGGGGTTAGCACAGATACGCAGTATTTT. Protein sequence: CASSSRGRGVSTDTQYF.

V usage is TRBV27 and J usage is TRBJ1-2; the match to TRBD1 covers 9 bases. The CDR3 extends over 17 amino acids. CDR1 MNHEY and CDR2 SMNVEV come from the germline V gene (reference sequence). V shed 6 bases and J 7 bases; nucleotides not matched to a gene: 18. As DNA, the CDR3 is TGTGCCAGCAGCCCCAAGGGCGGCGGGACAGGGAGTATTGGCTACACCTTC. Residues: CASSPKGGGTGSIGYTF.

This chain connects TRBV5-1 to TRBJ1-1; maybe TRBD1 (5 bases). The germline gives CDR1 SGHRS, CDR2 YFSETQ. The CDR3 extends over 14 amino acids. Trimming removed 4 bases at V and 7 bases at J, with 17 bases between. CDR3 loop: CASSLVGQGNEAFF. DNA of the CDR3: TGCGCCAGCAGCCTCGTTGGGCAGGGCAATGAAGCTTTCTTT.

The chain is built from TRBV9 and TRBJ2-7; D is perhaps TRBD1 or TRBD2 (5 bases each). V was shortened by 4 bases and J by 6 bases, with 14 bases between the two germline ends. The CDR3 spans 13 residues. CDR1 is SGDLS and CDR2 is YYNGEE in the germline V gene. CDR3 sequence (DNA): TGTGCCAGCAGCCCAGGGAGTCCCTTCGAGCAGTACTTC. Protein product: CASSPGSPFEQYF.

J is TRBJ1-1 and V is TRBV27, with D perhaps TRBD1 (6 bases). CDR3 length equals 12 residues. In germline, CDR1 is MNHEY, CDR2 SMNVEV (reference sequence). Trimming cost V 6 bases and J 8 bases, with 13 bases left between them. In nucleotides, the CDR3 is TGTGCCAGCAGAGCCAGGGGAGCCGAAGCTTTCTTT. Translated: CASRARGAEAFF.

The V call is TRBV10-1, the J call TRBJ1-1; the D is unclear. This CDR3 has 12 residues. Trimming left V 2 bases short and J 8 bases short, with 9 bases between. Germline V gene sequence: CDR1 WNHNN, CDR2 SYGVQD (reference sequence). Here the CDR3 reads CASSEPLGEAFF. The CDR3 DNA reads TGCGCCAGCAGTGAGCCTCTAGGGGAAGCTTTCTTT.

This chain links TRBV6-6 with TRBJ2-5, with 7 bases lining up with TRBD1. This CDR3 is built from 13 residues. Germline CDR1 MNHNY, CDR2 SVGAGI (reference sequence). J gave up 5 bases and V 6 bases, and 6 bases lay outside the gene matches. CDR3 in DNA: TGTGCCAGCAGGCTACAGGGGTGGGAGACCCAGTACTTC. This gives the protein CASRLQGWETQYF.

CDR3 protein: CASSDPLTSGYEQYF. The CDR3 nucleotides are TGTGCCAGCAGTGACCCTCTCACTAGCGGGTACGAGCAGTACTTC. V gene TRBV6-4 combines with J gene TRBJ2-7; 9 nucleotides line up with TRBD2. The CDR3 covers 15 residues. Trimming removed 2 bases from V and 4 bases from J; junction bases left unmatched: 6. Germline CDR1 MRHNA, CDR2 SNTAGT.

J is TRBJ1-1 and V is TRBV30, with D hard to call. Germline lookup yields CDR1 GTSNPN and CDR2 SVGIG (reference sequence). Trimming took 2 bases from V and 6 from J, leaving 16 bases between them. This CDR3 region has 14 residues. CDR3 residues: CAWSPPGKYSEAFF. The DNA of the CDR3 is TGTGCCTGGAGTCCCCCGGGGAAGTATTCTGAAGCTTTCTTT.

The chain joins TRBV18 to TRBJ2-5; perhaps D is TRBD1 or TRBD2 (5 bases each). CDR1 and CDR2 (germline): KGHSH, LQKENI. The ends were cut back, 5 bases at V and 2 bases at J, with 15 bases in the middle. The CDR3 extends over 15 amino acids. CDR3 DNA sequence: TGTGCCAGCTCATATGGGTTGAGGGGTCAAGAGACCCAGTACTTC. Residues: CASSYGLRGQETQYF.

This clone was counted between two and nine times. The chain couples TRBV6-5 to TRBJ1-5, with TRBD1 as a possible D gene (5 bases). CDR1 MNHEY and CDR2 SVGAGI come from the germline V gene. This CDR3 comprises 13 residues. The V gene lost 5 bases and the J gene lost 4 bases, with 9 bases spanning the gap. Here the CDR3 DNA reads TGTGCCAGCAGTATGACAGATAATCAGCCCCAGCATTTT. Amino acids: CASSMTDNQPQHF.

The chain employs TRBV7-2 and TRBJ1-5; D unresolved. V shed 5 bases and J shed 1 base, with 12 bases lying between them. CDR3 length: 15 residues. Germline V gene sequence: CDR1 SGHTA, CDR2 FQGNSA. CDR3 amino acids: CASSLQAGSNQPQHF. For the CDR3, the DNA is TGTGCCAGCAGCCTCCAGGCTGGGAGCAATCAGCCCCAGCATTTT.

The chain recombines TRBV28 with TRBJ2-7, with 7 bases that match TRBD2. Germline loops: CDR1 MDHEN, CDR2 SYDVKM. The V segment lost 2 bases and the J segment 4 bases; nucleotides outside the gene matches: 5. CDR3 length: 14 residues. CDR3 DNA sequence: TGTGCCAGCAGTTTACGGCGGGAGCTTTACGAGCAGTACTTC. Translation: CASSLRRELYEQYF.

This clone was observed a single time. This CDR3 reads CASSPLGGSNYGYTF. The CDR3 DNA sequence: TGTGCCAGCAGCCCTCTGGGTGGATCTAACTATGGCTACACCTTC. The chain combines TRBV7-9 with TRBJ1-2; D gene ambiguous. CDR1 and CDR2 (germline): SEHNR, FQNEAQ (reference sequence). The germline V and J ends were trimmed by 5 bases and 0 bases, with 13 bases remaining between them. The length of the CDR3 is 15 residues.